A single sample gave rise to the 26 T cell receptor beta chains below, sequenced in a study of OX40 agonist ivuxolimab in advanced cancers. Repertoires were generated with immunoSEQ multiplex PCR, while TCRdb's copy carries only in-frame clones and drops some. The sample includes 30,000 to 35,000 clones, about 86% of them seen just once. Source: CD4+ or CD8+ T cells sorted from blood, taken in a trial of the OX40 agonist ivuxolimab. Receptors originate from an adult with an advanced solid tumor such as melanoma, head and neck, liver or kidney cancer.

The chain carries TRBV5-6 and TRBJ2-7, with 8 bases lining up with TRBD1. The CDR3 runs 15 residues. Trimming took 4 bases from V and 6 from J; bases not matched to a gene: 12. CDR1 is SGHDT and CDR2 is YYEEEE in the germline V gene. The CDR3 loop is CASSKRPGQETEQYF. In DNA form, the CDR3 reads TGTGCCAGCAGCAAACGTCCGGGACAGGAGACCGAGCAGTACTTC.

This clone was detected a few times. V usage is TRBV2 and J usage is TRBJ1-1, with D unresolved. The CDR3 consists of 14 residues. CDR1 and CDR2 from the germline V gene are SNHLY and FYNNEI. Trimming stripped 3 bases from V and 1 base from J, with 9 bases between. This chain's CDR3 is CASSDSFPNTEAFF. For the CDR3, the DNA is TGTGCCAGCAGTGATAGCTTTCCGAACACTGAAGCTTTCTTT.

The rearrangement uses TRBV4-1 and TRBJ2-5, with D perhaps TRBD2 (5 bases). V lost 2 bases and J lost 2, with 9 bases in between. Per the germline V gene, CDR1 is MGHRA and CDR2 is YSYEKL. The CDR3 is 14 amino acids. The CDR3 bases are TGCGCCAGCAGCCAACAAGCGGTTCAAGAGACCCAGTACTTC. It specifies CASSQQAVQETQYF.

This rearrangement joins TRBV5-5 to TRBJ1-4; D is possibly TRBD1 (5 bases). The V and J ends lost 4 bases and 4 bases respectively, with 11 bases between them. Germline-derived CDR1 and CDR2 are SGHKS and YYEKEE (reference sequence). This CDR3 has 14 amino acids. CDR3 DNA sequence: TGTGCCAGCAGCCGGACAAGTCATAATGAAAAACTGTTTTTT. Translating gives CASSRTSHNEKLFF.

CDR3 protein: CASSLLTGITDTQYF. Here the CDR3 DNA reads TGTGCCAGCAGCCTCCTGACAGGAATCACAGATACGCAGTATTTT. This chain links TRBV5-6 with TRBJ2-3, with TRBD1 as a possible D gene (6 bases). V gave up 4 bases and J gave up 2 bases, with 14 bases separating them. The germline CDR1 and CDR2 sequences are SGHDT and YYEEEE. The CDR3 covers 15 residues.

The chain recombines TRBV10-3 with TRBJ2-1; D is perhaps TRBD1 (8 bases). CDR1 and CDR2 (germline): ENHRY, SYGVKD. The CDR3 sequence is 14 residues long. Trimming shortened V by 3 bases and J by 7 bases, and 13 bases separated the two germline ends. The CDR3 is CAISEAGQVNEQFF. In DNA form, the CDR3 reads TGTGCCATCAGTGAAGCGGGACAGGTGAATGAGCAGTTCTTC.

This rearrangement joins TRBV9 to TRBJ1-3, with TRBD1 matching 9 bases. The CDR3 has 17 amino acids. Germline CDR1 is SGDLS and CDR2 is YYNGEE. After removal of 0 bases from V and 4 bases from J, the junction contained 8 bases not matched to a gene. The CDR3 here is CASSVGGDRGGGNTIYF. The CDR3, as DNA: TGTGCCAGCAGCGTAGGAGGTGACAGGGGGGGCGGAAACACCATATATTTT. The full variable domain, in which reference TRBV9 and TRBJ1-3 provide the parts outside the CDR3, is DSGVTQTPKHLITATGQRVTLRCSPRSGDLSVYWYQQSLDQGLQFLIQYYNGEERAKGNILERFSAQQFPDLHSELNLSSLELGDSALYFCASSVGGDRGGGNTIYFGEGSWLTVV.

This chain links TRBV20-1 with TRBJ2-7, with 7 bases fitting TRBD1. The CDR3 covers 11 residues. The germline gives CDR1 DFQATT, CDR2 SNEGSKA (reference sequence). The J segment lost 2 bases and the V segment lost 7 bases, leaving 2 bases of the junction unmatched. CDR3 protein: CSVTGAYEQYF. In nucleotides, the CDR3 is TGCAGTGTTACAGGGGCCTACGAGCAGTACTTC.

The chain recombines TRBV9 with TRBJ2-7; TRBD1 matches 8 bases. The CDR3 spans 13 residues. CDR1 is SGDLS, CDR2 YYNGEE, per germline. Germline trimming cut 5 bases from V and 8 bases from J; bases unmatched to any gene: 9. This CDR3 reads CASSSGQGWKQYF. As DNA, the CDR3 is TGTGCCAGCAGTTCCGGACAGGGCTGGAAGCAGTACTTC.

This clone has only one observation. The V gene is TRBV7-2, the J gene TRBJ2-2; 8 nucleotides match TRBD1. This CDR3 has 17 residues. Germline V gene sequence: CDR1 SGHTA, CDR2 FQGNSA. Trimming at V came to 0 bases and at J to 2 bases, leaving 5 bases not matched to a gene. CDR3 amino acids: CASSLASTGVNTGELFF. The CDR3 nucleotides are TGTGCCAGCAGCTTAGCCTCGACAGGGGTTAACACCGGGGAGCTGTTTTTT.

This clone was recorded a few times. This same CDR3 is encoded by further DNA sequences in the sample. This chain links TRBV7-2 with TRBJ2-3; 9 nucleotides agree with TRBD2. V shed 2 bases and J 0 bases; nucleotides not matched to a gene: 0. The V gene's germline CDR1 is SGHTA and CDR2 FQGNSA. This CDR3 is 15 amino acids long. The CDR3 DNA reads TGTGCCAGCAGCTTAACTAGCGGGAGCACAGATACGCAGTATTTT. This codes for CASSLTSGSTDTQYF.

The chain couples TRBV6-1 to TRBJ2-2, with D possibly being TRBD1 or TRBD2 (5 bases each). CDR3 length: 14 amino acids. Germline CDR1 reads MNHNS; CDR2 reads SASEGT. The V gene lost 6 bases and the J gene lost 3 bases, with 11 bases spanning the gap. This CDR3 is CASRAVGDTGELFF. The CDR3 DNA reads as TGTGCCAGCAGAGCGGTGGGGGACACCGGGGAGCTGTTTTTT.

This clone was observed once. The chain couples TRBV5-8 to TRBJ1-5; no definite D call. The CDR3 has 15 residues. Germline V gives CDR1 SGHTS, CDR2 YDEGEE. Trimming removed 2 bases from V and 4 bases from J, with 13 bases in between. CDR3 protein: CASSFQGVSNQPQHF. CDR3 nucleotide sequence: TGTGCCAGCAGCTTTCAAGGAGTATCAAATCAGCCCCAGCATTTT.

This chain uses TRBV30 with TRBJ1-5; D may be TRBD1 (5 bases). The CDR3 is 13 amino acids. The germline CDR1 and CDR2 sequences are GTSNPN and SVGIG (reference sequence). Trimming took 5 bases from V and 6 from J, leaving 14 bases between them. Here the CDR3 DNA reads TGTGCCTGGGCCGGCCAGGGCGGTCAGCCCCAGCATTTT. Protein product: CAWAGQGGQPQHF.

This CDR3 is CASTAEGLAAYNEQFF. The CDR3 region has the DNA TGCGCCAGCACCGCGGAGGGACTAGCGGCGTACAATGAGCAGTTCTTC. V and J are TRBV5-1 and TRBJ2-1; TRBD2 aligns across 11 bases. Trimming at V came to 6 bases and at J to 4 bases, leaving 9 bases not matched to a gene. Germline V CDR1 and CDR2: SGHRS, YFSETQ. The CDR3 contains 16 residues.

This chain connects TRBV5-1 to TRBJ2-7, with TRBD1 identical over 7 bases. J gave up 5 bases and V 2 bases, and 10 bases lay outside the gene matches. Germline V gene sequence: CDR1 SGHRS, CDR2 YFSETQ. CDR3 length equals 15 residues. The CDR3 loop is CASSLQGTTGDEQYF. CDR3 bases: TGCGCCAGCAGCTTACAGGGGACGACTGGTGACGAGCAGTACTTC.

The V gene is TRBV4-1, the J gene TRBJ1-3, with D possibly TRBD1 on 6 matching bases. Deletions cut 0 bases from V and 2 bases from J, with 11 bases between. Germline V gene data show CDR1 as MGHRA and CDR2 as YSYEKL. The CDR3 contains 16 residues. The CDR3 nucleotides are TGCGCCAGCAGCCAAGATTCAGGGGTACCTGGAAACACCATATATTTT. This codes for CASSQDSGVPGNTIYF.

In the case of this clone: It is unclear where the CDR3 begins or ends on the DNA, so no DNA is shown, and the CDR3 is as TCRdb lists it. V usage is TRBV19 and J usage is TRBJ1-1. CDR1 is LNHDA, CDR2 SQIVND, per germline (reference sequence). The CDR3 contains 15 residues when both ends are counted. CDR3 protein: CASSIRAGRGTEAFF.

The chain recombines TRBV7-8 with TRBJ2-7; D perhaps matches TRBD2 (5 bases). CDR1 and CDR2 (germline): SGHVS, FQNEAQ. This CDR3 has 13 residues. V shed 1 base and J shed 7 bases, with 11 bases lying between them. The CDR3 is CASSLVRDREQYF. Here the CDR3 DNA reads TGTGCCAGCAGCTTAGTCCGGGATCGAGAGCAGTACTTC.

In this sample, this clone turned up a few times. This chain links TRBV20-1 with TRBJ2-1; 7 positions match TRBD2. V dropped 1 base and J dropped 13; count of bases not matched to a gene: 4. Germline assignment: CDR1 DFQATT and CDR2 SNEGSKA (reference sequence). The CDR3 is made up of 11 amino acids. CDR3 region: CSARVSGQQFF. The DNA of the CDR3 is TGCAGTGCTAGAGTTAGCGGGCAACAGTTCTTC.

The chain uses TRBV28 and TRBJ1-4; possibly TRBD1 for D (5 bases). Looked up from germline, CDR1 is MDHEN and CDR2 is SYDVKM. CDR3 length: 14 amino acids. Deletions cut 3 bases from V and 8 bases from J, with 13 bases between. CDR3 in DNA: TGTGCCAGCAGTTTGGGGACCGTGGGGGAAAAACTGTTTTTT. It encodes CASSLGTVGEKLFF.

This clone has only a few counts. The rearrangement joins TRBV12-5 to TRBJ1-5, with a tentative D call TRBD1 (5 bases). CDR1 is LGHNT and CDR2 is FRNRAP in the germline V gene. This CDR3 is 15 amino acids long. Between the trimmed V and J ends, which lost 7 bases and 0 bases, there was a span of 13 bases. CDR3 loop: CASAPGHLSNQPQHF. CDR3 DNA sequence: TGTGCTAGTGCCCCCGGACATCTTAGCAATCAGCCCCAGCATTTT. The whole variable domain, filled in from reference TRBV12-5 and TRBJ1-5, reads DARVTQTPRHKVTEMGQEVTMRCQPILGHNTVFWYRQTMMQGLELLAYFRNRAPLDDSGMPKDRFSAEMPDATLATLKIQPSEPRDSAVYFCASAPGHLSNQPQHFGDGTRLSIL.

This chain links TRBV15 with TRBJ1-5; maybe TRBD1 (5 bases). V dropped 5 bases and J dropped 1 base, with 15 bases sitting between them. The CDR3 spans 16 residues. Germline V lookup: CDR1 LNHNV, CDR2 YYDKDF (reference sequence). The CDR3 bases are TGTGCCACCAGCGCTAAGGGGTTTAGGAGCAATCAGCCCCAGCATTTT. Translating gives CATSAKGFRSNQPQHF.

The rearrangement links TRBV5-1 to TRBJ2-7; D remains unclear. Trimming took off 1 base at V and 2 bases at J, with 10 bases between the two ends. This CDR3 region has 14 residues. CDR1 is SGHRS, CDR2 YFSETQ, per germline. The CDR3, as DNA: TGCGCCAGCAGCTTGTCTAGAGAGCCCTACGAGCAGTACTTC. Translated, it gives CASSLSREPYEQYF.

This clone came up a few times. The gene calls are TRBV7-9 and TRBJ2-5, with D hard to call. V was clipped by 2 bases and J by 5 bases, with 3 bases between them. CDR1 and CDR2 (germline): SEHNR, FQNEAQ (reference sequence). The CDR3 extends over 11 amino acids. The CDR3 DNA reads TGTGCCAGCAGCTTATCGGAGACCCAGTACTTC. This translates into CASSLSETQYF.

The chain carries TRBV19 and TRBJ1-1; D remains unclear. V was shortened by 3 bases and J by 1 base, with 15 bases between the two germline ends. Germline-derived CDR1 and CDR2 are LNHDA and SQIVND (reference sequence). This CDR3 is built from 16 residues. The CDR3 DNA follows: TGTGCCAGTAGTATGCATCAGCCCCAGACGAACACTGAAGCTTTCTTT. This gives the protein CASSMHQPQTNTEAFF.